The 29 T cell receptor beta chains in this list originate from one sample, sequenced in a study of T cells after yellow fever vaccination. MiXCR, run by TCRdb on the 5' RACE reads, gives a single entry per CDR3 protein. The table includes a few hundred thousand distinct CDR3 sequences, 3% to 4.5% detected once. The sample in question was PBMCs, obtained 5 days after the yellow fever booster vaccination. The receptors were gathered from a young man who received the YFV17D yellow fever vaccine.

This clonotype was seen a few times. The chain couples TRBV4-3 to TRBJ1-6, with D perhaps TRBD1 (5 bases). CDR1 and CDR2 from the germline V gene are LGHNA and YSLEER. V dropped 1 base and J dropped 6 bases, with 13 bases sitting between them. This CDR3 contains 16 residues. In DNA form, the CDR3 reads TGCGCCAGCAGCCAAGCCGAGAGGGGACGTAATTCACCCCTCCACTTT. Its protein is CASSQAERGRNSPLHF.

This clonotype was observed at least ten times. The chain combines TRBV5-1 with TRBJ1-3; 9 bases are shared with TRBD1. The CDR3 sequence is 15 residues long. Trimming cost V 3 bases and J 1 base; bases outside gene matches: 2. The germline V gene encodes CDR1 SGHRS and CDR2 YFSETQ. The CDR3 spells CASSSTGGSGNTIYF. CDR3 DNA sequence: TGCGCCAGCAGCTCGACAGGGGGATCTGGAAACACCATATATTTT.

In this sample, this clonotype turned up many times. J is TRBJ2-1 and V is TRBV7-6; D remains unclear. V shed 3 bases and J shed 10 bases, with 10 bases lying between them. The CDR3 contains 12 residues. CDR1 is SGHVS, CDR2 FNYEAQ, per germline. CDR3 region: CASSFIREEQFF. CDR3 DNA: TGTGCCAGCAGCTTTATAAGAGAGGAGCAGTTCTTC.

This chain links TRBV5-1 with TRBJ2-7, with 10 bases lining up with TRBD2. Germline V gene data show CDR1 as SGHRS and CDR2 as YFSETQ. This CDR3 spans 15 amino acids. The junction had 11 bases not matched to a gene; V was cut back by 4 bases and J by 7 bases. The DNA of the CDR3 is TGCGCCAGCAGCCGCCAGCGGGAGGGGTCGGAGGAGCAGTACTTC. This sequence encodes CASSRQREGSEEQYF.

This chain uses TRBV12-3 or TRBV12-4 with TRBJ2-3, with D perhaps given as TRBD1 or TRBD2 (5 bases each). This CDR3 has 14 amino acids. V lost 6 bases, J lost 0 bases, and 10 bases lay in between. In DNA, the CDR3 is TGTGCCAGCAGAAGGGACCAGAGCACAGATACGCAGTATTTT. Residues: CASRRDQSTDTQYF.

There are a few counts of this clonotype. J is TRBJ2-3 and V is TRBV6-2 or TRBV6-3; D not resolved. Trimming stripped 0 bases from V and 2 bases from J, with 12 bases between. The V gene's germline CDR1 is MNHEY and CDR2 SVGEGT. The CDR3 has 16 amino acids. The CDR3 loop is CASSYSRFPPTDTQYF. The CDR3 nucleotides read TGTGCCAGCAGTTACTCGAGGTTCCCACCCACAGATACGCAGTATTTT.

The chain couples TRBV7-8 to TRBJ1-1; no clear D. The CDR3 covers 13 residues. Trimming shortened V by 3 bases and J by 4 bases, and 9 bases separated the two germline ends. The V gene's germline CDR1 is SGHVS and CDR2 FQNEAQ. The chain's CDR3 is CASSFEVVTEAFF. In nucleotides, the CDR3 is TGTGCCAGCAGCTTTGAGGTGGTCACTGAAGCTTTCTTT.

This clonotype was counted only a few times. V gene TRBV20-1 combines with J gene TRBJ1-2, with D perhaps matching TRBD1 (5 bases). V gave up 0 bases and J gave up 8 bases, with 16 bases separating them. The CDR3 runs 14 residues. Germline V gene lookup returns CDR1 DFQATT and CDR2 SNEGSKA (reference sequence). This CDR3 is CSAREPRETGGYTF. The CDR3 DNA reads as TGCAGTGCTAGAGAACCCAGGGAAACCGGGGGCTACACCTTC.

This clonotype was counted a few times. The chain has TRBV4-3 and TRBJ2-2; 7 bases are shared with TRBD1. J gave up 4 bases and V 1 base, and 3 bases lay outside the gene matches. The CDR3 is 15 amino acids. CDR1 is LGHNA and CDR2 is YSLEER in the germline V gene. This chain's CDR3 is CASSQGQGATGELFF. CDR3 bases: TGCGCCAGCAGCCAAGGACAGGGAGCCACCGGGGAGCTGTTTTTT.

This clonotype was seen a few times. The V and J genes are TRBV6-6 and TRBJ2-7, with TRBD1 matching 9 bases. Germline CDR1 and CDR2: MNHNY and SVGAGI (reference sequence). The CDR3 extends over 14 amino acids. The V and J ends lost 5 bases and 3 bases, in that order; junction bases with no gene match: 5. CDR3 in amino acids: CASSERQGDYEQYF. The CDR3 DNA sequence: TGTGCCAGCAGTGAAAGACAGGGGGACTACGAGCAGTACTTC.

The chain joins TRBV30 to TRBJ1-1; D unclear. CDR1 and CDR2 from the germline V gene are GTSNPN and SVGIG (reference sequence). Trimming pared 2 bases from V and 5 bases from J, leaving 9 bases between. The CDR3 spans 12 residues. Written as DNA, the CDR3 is TGTGCCTGGAGTATCCGGCGGACTGAAGCTTTCTTT. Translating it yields CAWSIRRTEAFF.

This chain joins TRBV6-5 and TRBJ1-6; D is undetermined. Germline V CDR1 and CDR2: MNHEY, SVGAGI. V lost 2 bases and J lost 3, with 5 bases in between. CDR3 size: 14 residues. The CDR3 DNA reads TGTGCCAGCAGTTACGCGAGCTATAATTCACCCCTCCACTTT. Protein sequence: CASSYASYNSPLHF.

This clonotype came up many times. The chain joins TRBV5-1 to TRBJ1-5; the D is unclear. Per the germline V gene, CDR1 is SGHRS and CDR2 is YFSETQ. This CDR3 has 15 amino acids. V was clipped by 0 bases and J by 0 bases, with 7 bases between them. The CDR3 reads CASSLEGYSNQPQHF. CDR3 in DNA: TGCGCCAGCAGCTTGGAAGGATATAGCAATCAGCCCCAGCATTTT.

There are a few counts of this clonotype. The CDR3 region is CASSLAGRGPRRTDTQYF. Written as DNA, the CDR3 is TGTGCCAGCAGCTTAGCGGGGAGAGGCCCTCGTCGCACAGATACGCAGTATTTT. The V gene is TRBV7-2, the J gene TRBJ2-3; TRBD2 might be the D (5 bases). The germline CDR1 and CDR2 sequences are SGHTA and FQGNSA. The CDR3 is 18 residues long. Deletions cut 0 bases from V and 1 base from J, with 17 bases between.

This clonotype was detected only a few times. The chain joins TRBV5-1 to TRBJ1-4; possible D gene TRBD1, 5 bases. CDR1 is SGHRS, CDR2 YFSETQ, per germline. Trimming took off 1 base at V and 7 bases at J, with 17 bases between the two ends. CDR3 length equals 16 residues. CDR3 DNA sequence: TGCGCCAGCAGCTTGTATCGGCGGGGCATTGGTGAAAAACTGTTTTTT. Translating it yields CASSLYRRGIGEKLFF.

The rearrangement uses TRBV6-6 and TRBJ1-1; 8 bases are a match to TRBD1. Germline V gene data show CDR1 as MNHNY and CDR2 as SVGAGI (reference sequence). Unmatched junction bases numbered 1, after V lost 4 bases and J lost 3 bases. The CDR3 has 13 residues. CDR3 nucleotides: TGTGCCAGCAGTTGGGGACAGGACACTGAAGCTTTCTTT. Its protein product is CASSWGQDTEAFF.

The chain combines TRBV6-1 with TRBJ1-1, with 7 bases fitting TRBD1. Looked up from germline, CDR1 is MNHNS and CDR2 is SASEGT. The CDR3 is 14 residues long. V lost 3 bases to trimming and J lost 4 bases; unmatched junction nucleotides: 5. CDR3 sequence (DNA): TGTGCCAGCAGTGAGGTGGCAGGGGGCACTGAAGCTTTCTTT. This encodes CASSEVAGGTEAFF.

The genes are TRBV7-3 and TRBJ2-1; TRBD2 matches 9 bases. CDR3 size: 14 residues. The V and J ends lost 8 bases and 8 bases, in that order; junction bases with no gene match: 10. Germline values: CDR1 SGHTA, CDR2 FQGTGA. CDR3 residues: CASAAGGPFYEQFF. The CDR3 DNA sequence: TGTGCCAGCGCGGCGGGGGGGCCTTTTTATGAGCAGTTCTTC.

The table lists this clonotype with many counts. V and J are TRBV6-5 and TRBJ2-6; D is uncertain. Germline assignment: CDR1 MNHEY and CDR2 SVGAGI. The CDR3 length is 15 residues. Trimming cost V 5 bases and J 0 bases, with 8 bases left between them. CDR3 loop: CASSLVGSGANVLTF. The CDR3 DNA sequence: TGTGCCAGCAGTCTTGTGGGCTCTGGGGCCAACGTCCTGACTTTC.

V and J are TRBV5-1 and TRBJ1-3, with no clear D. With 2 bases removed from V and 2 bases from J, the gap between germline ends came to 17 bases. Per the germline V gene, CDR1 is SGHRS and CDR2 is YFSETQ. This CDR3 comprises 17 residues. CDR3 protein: CASSFRASLDTGNTIYF. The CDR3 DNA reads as TGCGCCAGCAGCTTCCGCGCCAGTCTTGATACTGGAAACACCATATATTTT.

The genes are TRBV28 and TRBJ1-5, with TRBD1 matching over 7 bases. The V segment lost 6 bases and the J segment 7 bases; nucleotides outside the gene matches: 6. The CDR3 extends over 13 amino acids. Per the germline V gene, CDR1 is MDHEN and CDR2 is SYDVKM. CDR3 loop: CASRDRELQPQHF. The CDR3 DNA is TGTGCCAGCAGAGACAGGGAATTACAGCCCCAGCATTTT.

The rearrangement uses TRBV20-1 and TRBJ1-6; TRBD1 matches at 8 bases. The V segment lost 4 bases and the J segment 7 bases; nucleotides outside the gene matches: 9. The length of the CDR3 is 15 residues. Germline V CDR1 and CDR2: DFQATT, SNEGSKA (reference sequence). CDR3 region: CSAISPTGVNSPLHF. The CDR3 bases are TGCAGTGCTATCTCGCCGACAGGGGTAAATTCACCCCTCCACTTT.

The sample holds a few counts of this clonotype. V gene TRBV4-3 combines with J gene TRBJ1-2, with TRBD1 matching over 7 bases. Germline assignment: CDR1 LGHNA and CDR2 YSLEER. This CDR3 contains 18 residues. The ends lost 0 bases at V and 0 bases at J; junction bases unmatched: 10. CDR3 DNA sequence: TGCGCCAGCAGCCAAGATCCCCCCCGGACAGGAGCTAACTATGGCTACACCTTC. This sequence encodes CASSQDPPRTGANYGYTF.

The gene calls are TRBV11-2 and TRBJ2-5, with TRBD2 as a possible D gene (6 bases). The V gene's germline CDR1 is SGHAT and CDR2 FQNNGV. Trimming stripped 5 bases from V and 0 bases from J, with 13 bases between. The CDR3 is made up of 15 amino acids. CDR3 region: CASSTGVRDQETQYF. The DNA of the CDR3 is TGTGCCAGCAGCACGGGGGTAAGAGACCAAGAGACCCAGTACTTC.

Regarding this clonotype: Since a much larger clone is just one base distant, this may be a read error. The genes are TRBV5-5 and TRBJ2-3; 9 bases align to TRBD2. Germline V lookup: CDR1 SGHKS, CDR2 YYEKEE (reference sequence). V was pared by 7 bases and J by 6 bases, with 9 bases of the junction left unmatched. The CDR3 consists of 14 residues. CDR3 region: CASCSSLAGDTQYF. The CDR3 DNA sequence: TGTGCCAGCTGCTCCTCCCTAGCGGGGGATACGCAGTATTTT.

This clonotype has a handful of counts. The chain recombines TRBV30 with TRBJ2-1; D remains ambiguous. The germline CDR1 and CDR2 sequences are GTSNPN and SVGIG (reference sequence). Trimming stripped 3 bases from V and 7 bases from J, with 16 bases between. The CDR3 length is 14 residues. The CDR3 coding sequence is TGTGCCTGGAGAGAAGGGTTCGTCGGGAATGAGCAGTTCTTC. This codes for CAWREGFVGNEQFF.

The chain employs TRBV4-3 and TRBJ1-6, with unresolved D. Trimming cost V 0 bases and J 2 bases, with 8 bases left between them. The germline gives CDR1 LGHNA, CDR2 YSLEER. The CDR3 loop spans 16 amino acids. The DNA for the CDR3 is TGCGCCAGCAGCCAAGATATGGTCCCCTATAATTCACCCCTCCACTTT. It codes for CASSQDMVPYNSPLHF.

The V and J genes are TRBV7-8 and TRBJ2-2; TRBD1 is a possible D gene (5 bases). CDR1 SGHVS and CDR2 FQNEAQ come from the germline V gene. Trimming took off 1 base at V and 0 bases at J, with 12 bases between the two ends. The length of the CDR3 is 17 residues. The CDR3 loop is CASSLGAGFTNTGELFF. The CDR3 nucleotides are TGTGCCAGCAGCTTAGGGGCAGGGTTTACGAACACCGGGGAGCTGTTTTTT.

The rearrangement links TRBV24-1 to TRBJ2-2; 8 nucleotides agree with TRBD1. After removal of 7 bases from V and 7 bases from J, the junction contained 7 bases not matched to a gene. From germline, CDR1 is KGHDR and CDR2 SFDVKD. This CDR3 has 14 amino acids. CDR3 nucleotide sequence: TGTGCCACCAGAGGACAGGGATCAGGCGGGGAGCTGTTTTTT. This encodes CATRGQGSGGELFF.